One and the same sample provided the 23 T cell receptor beta chains below, sequenced in a study of T cells in Graves' hyperthyroidism and ophthalmopathy (dated 2019 in TCRdb). The library came from multiplex PCR. Sequencing was carried out with an Illumina HiSeq 2000. The TCR beta CDR3 regions were amplified from the RNA transcripts. The first round of RT-PCR for the TCR CDR3 was performed with the HTBI primer set and the Qiagen OneStep RT-PCR kit. The raw public reads went through TCRdb reprocessing: fastp at Q25, MiXCR clone calling, in-frame beta chains kept. CDR3 protein sequences are deduplicated, and each keeps its most common genes and DNA. This sample is represented by approximately 720,000 distinct CDR3 sequences; about 17% of them were singletons. Of the sample, over 15% is held by the ten largest clones. The sample was blood. These TCRs come from a woman in her forties or fifties with Graves' hyperthyroidism that later progressed to Graves' ophthalmopathy.

This chain uses TRBV5-6 with TRBJ2-1, with D perhaps being TRBD1 or TRBD2 (5 bases each). The CDR3 totals 16 residues. The ends were cut back, 0 bases at V and 0 bases at J, with 10 bases in the middle. Germline assignment: CDR1 SGHDT and CDR2 YYEEEE. CDR3 coding DNA: TGTGCCAGCAGCTTGGATCTGGGACCCTCCTACAATGAGCAGTTCTTC. As protein: CASSLDLGPSYNEQFF.

This clonotype was seen repeatedly, ten times or more. This CDR3 reads CASSLGPGGIQPQHF. CDR3 sequence (DNA): TGTGCCAGCAGTTTGGGCCCTGGGGGGATTCAGCCCCAGCATTTT. The chain joins TRBV12-3 or TRBV12-4 to TRBJ1-5, with TRBD1 as a possible D gene (5 bases). The CDR3 extends over 15 amino acids. The V end lost 3 bases, the J end lost 6 bases, and 15 bases lay between the germline ends.

In regard to this clonotype: A much larger clone sits a single nucleotide away, making a read error possible. The chain links TRBV12-3 or TRBV12-4 to TRBJ2-5; 11 bases align to TRBD1. This CDR3 is 15 amino acids long. CDR3 DNA: TGTGCCAGCAGAGAAGGACAGGGGGCTCGGGAGACCCAGCACTTC. It specifies CASREGQGARETQHF.

This clonotype has at least ten counts. The rearrangement links TRBV11-2 to TRBJ2-1, with D maybe TRBD2 (5 bases). Trimming left V 3 bases short and J 4 bases short, with 13 bases between. This CDR3 is built from 15 residues. CDR1 is SGHAT, CDR2 FQNNGV, per germline. CDR3 residues: CASSFGSADYNEQFF. The CDR3, as DNA: TGTGCCAGCAGCTTCGGGTCAGCGGATTACAATGAGCAGTTCTTC.

This clonotype appeared many times. The chain is built from TRBV7-3 and TRBJ2-2, with D possibly matching TRBD1 (5 bases). Germline values: CDR1 SGHTA, CDR2 FQGTGA. The CDR3 sequence is 13 residues long. V dropped 3 bases and J dropped 6 bases, with 8 bases sitting between them. CDR3 sequence (DNA): TGTGCCAGCAGCTTTTCAGGGTCCGGGGAGCTGTTTTTT. This translates into CASSFSGSGELFF.

This clonotype was seen repeatedly, ten times or more. The chain has TRBV5-5 and TRBJ2-1, with TRBD1 matching over 9 bases. The junction had 4 bases not matched to a gene; V was cut back by 5 bases and J by 7 bases. The CDR3 loop spans 13 amino acids. The germline V gene has CDR1 SGHKS and CDR2 YYEKEE (reference sequence). This CDR3 reads CASSWTGENEQFF. The CDR3 DNA sequence: TGTGCCAGCAGTTGGACAGGGGAGAATGAGCAGTTCTTC.

This chain connects TRBV7-9 to TRBJ2-3, with a weak D call TRBD1 (6 bases). Germline CDR1 SEHNR, CDR2 FQNEAQ (reference sequence). The CDR3 has 15 residues. V shed 5 bases and J shed 2 bases, with 14 bases lying between them. The CDR3 DNA is TGTGCCAGCAGCCCGCTACAGGGCTTCACAGATACGCAGTATTTT. Encoded protein: CASSPLQGFTDTQYF.

This clonotype was seen repeatedly, ten times or more. This CDR3 is CASSQLNGNTEAFF. CDR3 sequence (DNA): TGCGCCAGCAGCCAGCTCAATGGGAACACTGAAGCTTTCTTT. The chain uses TRBV5-1 and TRBJ1-1; no definite D call. The V gene's germline CDR1 is SGHRS and CDR2 YFSETQ. The CDR3 length is 14 residues. Between the trimmed V and J ends, which lost 4 bases and 1 base, there was a span of 11 bases.

This clonotype was counted between two and nine times. This chain connects TRBV11-2 to TRBJ1-2; D is uncertain. The CDR3 is 16 residues long. Per germline, CDR1 SGHAT and CDR2 FQNNGV. V was cut by 0 bases and J by 4 bases, with 15 bases left in between. CDR3 sequence (DNA): TGTGCCAGCAGCTTAGAGTTTGTAGGGCCGGGCTATGGCTACACCTTC. Translated: CASSLEFVGPGYGYTF.

The V and J genes are TRBV7-9 and TRBJ1-2, with D tentatively TRBD1 (6 bases). The CDR3 has 16 residues. In germline, CDR1 is SEHNR, CDR2 FQNEAQ (reference sequence). Trimming cost V 5 bases and J 8 bases, with 24 bases left between them. For the CDR3, the DNA is TGTGCCAGCAGCCCCTCTGGCGGACAGAGGCTCTACGGCTACACCTTC. The encoded protein is CASSPSGGQRLYGYTF.

This clonotype was seen a few times. The V gene is TRBV7-9, the J gene TRBJ2-1; maybe TRBD1 (6 bases). This CDR3 is 14 amino acids long. Germline V gene data show CDR1 as SEHNR and CDR2 as FQNEAQ (reference sequence). Between the trimmed V and J ends, which lost 9 bases and 2 bases, there was a span of 14 bases. The CDR3 sequence: CASIENRAYNEQFF. The CDR3 bases are TGTGCCAGTATAGAGAACAGGGCCTACAATGAGCAGTTCTTC.

This clonotype has a count of ten or more. The chain is built from TRBV12-3 or TRBV12-4 and TRBJ2-7, with D possibly matching TRBD1 (6 bases). Trimming removed 6 bases at V and 0 bases at J, with 12 bases between. The CDR3 runs to 14 residues. CDR3 sequence (DNA): TGTGCCAGCAGCATCGGGGACATCTCCTACGAGCAGTACTTC. Translated, it gives CASSIGDISYEQYF.

This clonotype was observed a handful of times. The V call is TRBV11-2, the J call TRBJ1-4; TRBD1 matches at 8 bases. This CDR3 contains 15 residues. The germline gives CDR1 SGHAT, CDR2 FQNNGV. The junction had 9 bases not matched to a gene; V was cut back by 2 bases and J by 10 bases. The CDR3, as DNA: TGTGCCAGCAGCTTAACTCCCGGGACAGGTGGAAAACTGTTTTTT. It encodes CASSLTPGTGGKLFF.

The table lists this clonotype with a few counts. V gene TRBV7-3 combines with J gene TRBJ1-2; D gene unclear. In germline, CDR1 is SGHTA, CDR2 FQGTGA. Trimming took off 8 bases at V and 8 bases at J, with 18 bases between the two ends. The CDR3 is made up of 13 amino acids. The CDR3 loop reads CASSLTKHSGYTF. CDR3 bases: TGTGCCAGCTCTTTGACAAAACACAGCGGCTACACCTTC.

The rearrangement links TRBV29-1 to TRBJ2-3; 7 bases fit TRBD2. The CDR3 is made up of 13 amino acids. V shed 5 bases, J shed 4 bases, and the junction held 6 bases outside the gene matches. Germline lookup yields CDR1 SQVTM and CDR2 ANQGSEA. CDR3 amino acids: CSVPGLGSDTQYF. As DNA, the CDR3 is TGCAGCGTTCCCGGACTAGGGTCAGATACGCAGTATTTT.

The gene calls are TRBV7-2 and TRBJ1-2; 7 bases align to TRBD1. V was pared by 5 bases and J by 4 bases, with 7 bases of the junction left unmatched. Germline V lookup: CDR1 SGHTA, CDR2 FQGNSA. This CDR3 is 14 amino acids long. As DNA, the CDR3 is TGTGCCAGCAGCCAAGACAGGGTTTCCTATGGCTACACCTTC. Its protein is CASSQDRVSYGYTF.

The V gene is TRBV15, the J gene TRBJ2-7; TRBD2 is a possible D gene (5 bases). This CDR3 spans 16 amino acids. V was cut by 3 bases and J by 4 bases, with 19 bases left in between. Per germline, CDR1 LNHNV and CDR2 YYDKDF (reference sequence). The CDR3: CATSSFDGRREYEQYF. Here the CDR3 DNA reads TGTGCCACCAGCAGCTTTGATGGGAGAAGGGAATACGAGCAGTACTTC.

This chain joins TRBV4-1 and TRBJ1-4; D is unresolved. The length of the CDR3 is 16 residues. V was trimmed by 0 bases and J by 5 bases, leaving 13 bases between them. Germline V gives CDR1 MGHRA, CDR2 YSYEKL. CDR3 in amino acids: CASSQDGSQRNEKLFF. The CDR3 region has the DNA TGCGCCAGCAGCCAAGATGGATCGCAGCGGAATGAAAAACTGTTTTTT.

The chain combines TRBV11-2 with TRBJ1-4; TRBD1 is a possible D gene (6 bases). Germline V lookup: CDR1 SGHAT, CDR2 FQNNGV. The V end lost 4 bases, the J end lost 5 bases, and 11 bases lay between the germline ends. This CDR3 has 14 amino acids. CDR3: CASSSGGPNEKLFF. The CDR3 DNA reads TGTGCCAGCAGCTCCGGGGGCCCAAATGAAAAACTGTTTTTT.

This clonotype was picked up a small number of times. The CDR3 is CASSQATSGGYNEQFF. DNA for the CDR3: TGTGCCAGCAGCCAGGCGACTAGCGGGGGATACAATGAGCAGTTCTTC. The chain uses TRBV3-1 and TRBJ2-1; 12 bases fit TRBD2. Trimming cost V 3 bases and J 4 bases; bases outside gene matches: 4. From germline, CDR1 is LGHDT and CDR2 YNNKEL (reference sequence). The CDR3 is made up of 16 amino acids.

The V and J genes are TRBV27 and TRBJ2-7; the match to TRBD1 covers 7 bases. Germline lookup yields CDR1 MNHEY and CDR2 SMNVEV (reference sequence). V shed 4 bases, J shed 5 bases, and the junction held 11 bases outside the gene matches. The CDR3 has 15 amino acids. CDR3 protein: CASSSGDSFIDEQYF. CDR3 nucleotide sequence: TGTGCCAGCAGTTCTGGGGACAGCTTTATCGACGAGCAGTACTTC.

CDR3 coding DNA: TGCGCCAGCAGCCAAGGGGGGTCACCCCTCCACTTT. Residues: CASSQGGSPLHF. The chain has TRBV4-1 and TRBJ1-6, with D possibly TRBD1 on 5 matching bases. This CDR3 is built from 12 residues. The V and J ends lost 1 base and 10 bases respectively, with 5 bases between them. The V gene's germline CDR1 is MGHRA and CDR2 YSYEKL.

This clonotype was picked up a small number of times. Just one base apart from a much larger clone, this may be a read error. The J gene is TRBJ1-2, the V gene TRBV18, with D tentatively TRBD1 (5 bases). The CDR3 runs 15 residues. Germline CDR1 and CDR2: KGHSH and LQKENI. V was pared by 5 bases and J by 1 base, with 14 bases between. The CDR3, as DNA: TGTGCCAGCTCATCAGGACAAGGACGTAACTATGGCTACACCTTC. Translating gives CASSSGQGRNYGYTF.